A single sample is the source of the 13 T cell receptor beta chains below, sequenced in a study of neurological immune-mediated disorders. Time point indicated: longitudinal time-point 1 (baseline). TCRdb redid the calling of the 5' RACE reads with MiXCR, one entry per CDR3 protein. The table shows around 71,000 distinct CDR3 sequences, with approximately 14% occurring only once. Sequencing input: PBMCs. The origin of the receptors is a female donor with HTLV-1-associated myelopathy (HAM/TSP).

This clonotype was counted at least ten times. The chain couples TRBV9 to TRBJ2-3, with TRBD2 as a possible D gene (6 bases). The CDR3 length is 15 residues. V lost 3 bases and J lost 2, with 13 bases in between. Per germline, CDR1 SGDLS and CDR2 YYNGEE. DNA for the CDR3: TGTGCCAGCAGCGGCTCGGGACTTCACACAGATACGCAGTATTTT. Protein sequence: CASSGSGLHTDTQYF.

The table lists this clonotype with many counts. V is TRBV6-6 and J is TRBJ2-3; TRBD2 matches 9 bases. Germline V gene sequence: CDR1 MNHNY, CDR2 SVGAGI (reference sequence). This CDR3 is 14 amino acids long. Trimming cost V 7 bases and J 3 bases; bases outside gene matches: 5. CDR3 sequence: CASTRGGATDTQYF. The CDR3 nucleotides read TGTGCCAGCACCCGCGGGGGGGCGACAGATACGCAGTATTTT.

This clonotype was counted ten times or more. V is TRBV6-5 and J is TRBJ1-1, with D tentatively TRBD1 (6 bases). V lost 6 bases to trimming and J lost 5 bases, with 13 bases between them. Per germline, CDR1 MNHEY and CDR2 SVGAGI. CDR3 size: 13 residues. The CDR3 sequence: CASRKQGETEAFF. The CDR3 DNA sequence: TGTGCCAGCAGAAAACAGGGAGAAACTGAAGCTTTCTTT.

This clonotype has only a few counts. The gene calls are TRBV6-1 and TRBJ2-5, with 7 bases fitting TRBD1. Trimming took 6 bases from V and 1 from J; bases not matched to a gene: 8. Germline CDR1 reads MNHNS; CDR2 reads SASEGT. The CDR3 is made up of 15 amino acids. The CDR3 sequence is CASRLDRSPQETQYF. DNA of the CDR3: TGTGCCAGCAGGTTGGACAGGAGCCCCCAAGAGACCCAGTACTTC.

This clonotype came up many times. V and J are TRBV28 and TRBJ2-2; D is unclear. The CDR3 length is 14 residues. Trimming removed 3 bases at V and 1 base at J, with 6 bases between. Germline CDR1 reads MDHEN; CDR2 reads SYDVKM. CDR3 bases: TGTGCCAGCAGTTTTGCCGGGAACACCGGGGAGCTGTTTTTT. It encodes CASSFAGNTGELFF.

This clonotype came up many times. The junction does not match germline at one end; this may be a read error. The genes are TRBV15 and TRBJ2-4, with D tentatively TRBD2 (5 bases). In germline, CDR1 is LNHNV, CDR2 YYDKDF (reference sequence). The CDR3 runs to 18 residues. The chain's CDR3 is CATSRDTAGRLAKNIQYF. The CDR3 DNA sequence: TGTGCTACCAGCAGAGATACGGCGGGCAGGCTAGCCAAAAACATTCAGTACTTC.

The table lists this clonotype with many counts. V usage is TRBV2 and J usage is TRBJ1-5, with D possibly matching TRBD1 (5 bases). Looked up from germline, CDR1 is SNHLY and CDR2 is FYNNEI. V gave up 9 bases and J gave up 0 bases, with 18 bases separating them. This CDR3 contains 16 residues. The CDR3 DNA is TGTGCCAGTCACCGGGGCCCTGCGTATAGCAATCAGCCCCAGCATTTT. As protein: CASHRGPAYSNQPQHF.

The genes are TRBV12-3 or TRBV12-4 and TRBJ1-1, with D possibly TRBD1 on 5 matching bases. V was clipped by 3 bases and J by 3 bases, with 8 bases between them. The CDR3 consists of 13 residues. The CDR3 protein is CASSFAGDTEAFF. In nucleotides, the CDR3 is TGTGCCAGCAGTTTCGCGGGGGACACTGAAGCTTTCTTT.

Remarks on this clonotype: A single base separates this from a much larger clone, so it may be a read error. This chain joins TRBV7-9 and TRBJ2-1, with unresolved D. In germline, CDR1 is SEHNR, CDR2 FQNEAQ (reference sequence). This CDR3 is built from 14 residues. CDR3 residues: CTSSLAQPGNEQFF. CDR3 bases: TGTACCAGCAGCTTAGCACAGCCCGGTAATGAGCAGTTCTTC. The full variable domain, its missing parts supplied by reference TRBV7-9 and TRBJ2-1, is DTGVSQNPRHKITKRGQNVTFRCDPISEHNRLYWYRQTLGQGPEFLTYFQNEAQLEKSRLLSDRFSAERPKGSFSTLEIQRTEQGDSAMYLCTSSLAQPGNEQFFGPGTRLTVL.

This clonotype was seen at least ten times. The chain couples TRBV5-1 to TRBJ1-3; no definite D call. Germline CDR1 reads SGHRS; CDR2 reads YFSETQ. Trimming took 2 bases from V and 2 from J, leaving 8 bases between them. The length of the CDR3 is 14 residues. CDR3 region: CASSFGVPGNTIYF. The CDR3 nucleotides read TGCGCCAGCAGCTTTGGGGTCCCTGGAAACACCATATATTTT.

This clonotype was observed many times. CDR3 nucleotides: TGTGCCAGCAACTCATTGGGACAGGGGGCCCACGAGCAGTACTTC. It specifies CASNSLGQGAHEQYF. This rearrangement joins TRBV28 to TRBJ2-7; 12 bases fit TRBD1. Per germline, CDR1 MDHEN and CDR2 SYDVKM. The CDR3 consists of 15 residues. V shed 7 bases and J 5 bases; nucleotides not matched to a gene: 9.

The V call is TRBV13, the J call TRBJ1-2; 8 nucleotides match TRBD1. CDR3 length: 15 residues. The germline V gene has CDR1 PRHDT and CDR2 FYEKMQ (reference sequence). Unmatched junction bases numbered 8, after V lost 4 bases and J lost 4 bases. The CDR3 spells CASSSLTGDSYGYTF. The DNA for the CDR3 is TGTGCCAGCAGCTCCCTGACAGGGGACAGCTATGGCTACACCTTC.

This clonotype was seen repeatedly, ten times or more. In DNA form, the CDR3 reads TGTGCCACCAGTGACCCGGGACAGGTGCACACCGGGGAGCTGTTTTTT. Translated, it gives CATSDPGQVHTGELFF. The chain has TRBV24-1 and TRBJ2-2, with 8 bases fitting TRBD1. There are 16 residues in the CDR3. The V gene's germline CDR1 is KGHDR and CDR2 SFDVKD. Trimming removed 4 bases from V and 3 bases from J; junction bases left unmatched: 6.